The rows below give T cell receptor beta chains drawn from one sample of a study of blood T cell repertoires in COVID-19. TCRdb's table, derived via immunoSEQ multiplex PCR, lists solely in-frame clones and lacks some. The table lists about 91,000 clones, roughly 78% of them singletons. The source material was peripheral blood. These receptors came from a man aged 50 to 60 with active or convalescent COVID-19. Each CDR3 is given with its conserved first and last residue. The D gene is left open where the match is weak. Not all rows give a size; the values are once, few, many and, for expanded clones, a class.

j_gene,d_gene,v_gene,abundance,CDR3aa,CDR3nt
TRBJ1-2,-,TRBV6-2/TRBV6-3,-,CASSYSVQTYKNYGYTF,TGTGCCAGCAGTTACTCGGTTCAGACATATAAGAACTATGGCTACACCTTC
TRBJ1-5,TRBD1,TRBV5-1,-,CASSFQGGGNQPQHF,TGCGCCAGCAGCTTCCAGGGGGGCGGCAATCAGCCCCAGCATTTT
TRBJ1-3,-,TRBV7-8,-,CASSPSLGNTIYF,TGTGCCAGCAGCCCATCACTTGGAAACACCATATATTTT
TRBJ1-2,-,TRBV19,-,CASSLVRLGGYTF,TGTGCCAGTAGCCTGGTCAGGCTCGGTGGCTACACCTTC
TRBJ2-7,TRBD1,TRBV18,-,CASSEGTGAWNEQYF,TGTGCCAGCTCAGAAGGGACAGGGGCTTGGAACGAGCAGTACTTC
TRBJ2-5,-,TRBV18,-,CASSRDGLQETQYF,TGTGCCAGCTCACGAGACGGACTACAAGAGACCCAGTACTTC
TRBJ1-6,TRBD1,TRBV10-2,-,CASSEFDRDYNSPLHF,TGCGCCAGCAGTGAGTTCGACAGGGATTATAATTCACCCCTCCACTTT
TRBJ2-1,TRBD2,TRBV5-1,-,CASAQLGARRTSVYNEQFF,TGCGCCAGCGCACAACTTGGGGCCCGGCGGACTAGCGTATACAATGAGCAGTTCTTC
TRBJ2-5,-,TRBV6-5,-,CASSYYTGNQETQYF,TGTGCCAGCAGTTACTATACAGGGAACCAAGAGACCCAGTACTTC
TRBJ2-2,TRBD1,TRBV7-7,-,CASSPTGGRGTGELFF,TGTGCCAGCAGCCCGACAGGGGGACGGGGCACCGGGGAGCTGTTTTTT
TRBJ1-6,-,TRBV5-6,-,CASTFGGLTQNYNSPLHF,TGTGCCAGTACCTTCGGGGGGCTTACCCAAAACTATAATTCACCCCTCCACTTT
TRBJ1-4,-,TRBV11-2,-,CASSLDRQGNNEKLFF,TGTGCCAGCAGCTTAGATCGCCAGGGTAATAATGAAAAACTGTTTTTT
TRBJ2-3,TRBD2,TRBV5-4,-,CASSRRGLAGGPGTDTQYF,TGTGCCAGCAGCCGAAGGGGACTAGCGGGGGGGCCTGGGACAGATACGCAGTATTTT
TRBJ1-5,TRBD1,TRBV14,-,CASSQTGDQPQHF,TGTGCCAGCAGCCAAACAGGGGATCAGCCCCAGCATTTT
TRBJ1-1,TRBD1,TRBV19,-,CASTPSDRLVGEAFF,TGTGCCAGTACCCCCTCGGACAGGTTAGTTGGTGAAGCTTTCTTT
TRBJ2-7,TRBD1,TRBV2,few,CASRDRGTRFSEQYF,TGTGCCAGCAGGGACAGGGGGACCCGATTTTCAGAGCAGTACTTC
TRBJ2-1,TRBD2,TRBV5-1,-,CASSLKSGGDNPRNEQFF,TGCGCCAGCAGCTTGAAAAGCGGGGGGGACAACCCCCGCAATGAGCAGTTCTTC
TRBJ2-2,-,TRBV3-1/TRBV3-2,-,CASSQDRGLFF,TGTGCCAGCAGCCAAGATCGGGGGCTGTTTTTT
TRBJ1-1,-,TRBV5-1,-,CASSYGGALNTEAFF,TGCGCCAGCAGCTACGGGGGAGCTCTGAACACTGAAGCTTTCTTT
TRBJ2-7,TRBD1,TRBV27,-,CASSWSPGQGIYEQYF,TGTGCCAGCAGTTGGTCACCGGGACAGGGAATCTACGAGCAGTACTTC
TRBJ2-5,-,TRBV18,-,CASSPPGLQETQYF,TGTGCCAGCTCACCACCGGGACTCCAAGAGACCCAGTACTTC
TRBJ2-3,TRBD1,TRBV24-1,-,CATSDLGQGPDTQYF,TGTGCCACCAGTGACCTGGGACAGGGTCCAGATACGCAGTATTTT
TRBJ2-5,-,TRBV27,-,CASSLKQVYQETQYF,TGTGCCAGCAGTTTAAAACAGGTGTACCAAGAGACCCAGTACTTC
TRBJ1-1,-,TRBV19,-,CASNDLVQGTEAFF,TGTGCCAGTAACGACCTGGTTCAGGGCACTGAAGCTTTCTTT
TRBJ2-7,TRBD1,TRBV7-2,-,CASSLGQFVGEQYF,TGTGCCAGCAGTTTGGGACAGTTTGTTGGCGAGCAGTACTTC
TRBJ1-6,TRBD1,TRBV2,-,CASVEDRGYNSPLHF,TGTGCCAGCGTTGAAGACAGGGGATATAATTCACCCCTCCACTTT
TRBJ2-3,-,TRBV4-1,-,CASSQPLRGTSTDTQYF,TGCGCCAGCAGCCAACCGCTCAGGGGAACTAGCACAGATACGCAGTATTTT
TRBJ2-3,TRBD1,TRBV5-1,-,CASSRQGATGSTDTQYF,TGCGCCAGCAGCCGACAGGGGGCGACTGGAAGCACAGATACGCAGTATTTT
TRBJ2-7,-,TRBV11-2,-,CASSLDQTYEQYF,TGTGCCAGCAGCTTAGATCAGACCTACGAGCAGTACTTC
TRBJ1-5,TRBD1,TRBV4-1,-,CASSQVGQGSNQPQHF,TGCGCCAGCAGCCAAGTGGGACAGGGAAGCAATCAGCCCCAGCATTTT
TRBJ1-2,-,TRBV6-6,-,CASSYSRGGLSHGYTF,TGTGCCAGCAGTTACTCGAGAGGGGGTTTGAGCCATGGCTACACCTTC
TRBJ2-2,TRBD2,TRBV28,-,CASSLAGGRGGELFF,TGTGCCAGCAGCCTAGCGGGGGGCCGGGGCGGGGAGCTGTTTTTT
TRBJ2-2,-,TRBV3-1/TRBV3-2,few,CASSPHRAGTGELFF,TGTGCCAGCAGCCCCCACAGGGCTGGGACCGGGGAGCTGTTTTTT
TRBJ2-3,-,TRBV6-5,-,CASRYSLSTDTQYF,TGTGCCAGCAGGTATAGCCTCTCCACAGATACGCAGTATTTT
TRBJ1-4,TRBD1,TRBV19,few,CASSIQGQGGEKLFF,TGTGCCAGTAGTATACAGGGACAGGGAGGTGAAAAACTGTTTTTT
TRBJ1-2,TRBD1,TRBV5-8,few,CASSSRTGRNYGYTF,TGTGCCAGCAGCTCCCGGACAGGCCGAAACTATGGCTACACCTTC
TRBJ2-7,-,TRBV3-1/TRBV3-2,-,CASSPRTAIYEQYF,TGTGCCAGCAGCCCAAGGACAGCTATCTACGAGCAGTACTTC
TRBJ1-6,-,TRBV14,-,CASSQTGTISYNSPLHF,TGTGCCAGCAGCCAGACCGGGACAATCTCCTATAATTCACCCCTCCACTTT
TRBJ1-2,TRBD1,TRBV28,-,CASRVQGARGYTF,TGTGCCAGCAGGGTACAGGGGGCGAGGGGCTACACCTTC
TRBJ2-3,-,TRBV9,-,CASSVQAGITDTQYF,TGTGCCAGCAGCGTACAGGCGGGGATCACAGATACGCAGTATTTT
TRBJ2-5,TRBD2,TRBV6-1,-,CASSGGLAGGQETQYF,TGTGCCAGCAGTGGGGGACTAGCGGGAGGACAAGAGACCCAGTACTTC
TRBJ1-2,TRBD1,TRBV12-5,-,CASGSSAGTGNYGYTF,TGTGCTAGTGGTTCTTCCGCCGGGACAGGGAACTATGGCTACACCTTC
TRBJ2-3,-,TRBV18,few,CASSPSGSTDTQYF,TGTGCCAGCTCACCGTCAGGGAGCACAGATACGCAGTATTTT
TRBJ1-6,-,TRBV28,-,CASSGGIGGTFDSPLHF,TGTGCCAGCAGTGGAGGGATCGGAGGGACTTTTGATTCACCCCTCCACTTT
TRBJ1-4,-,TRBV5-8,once,CASEGDGEKLFF,TGTGCCAGCGAGGGGGATGGAGAAAAACTGTTTTTT
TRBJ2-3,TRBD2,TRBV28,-,CASSLGGLAGTDTQYF,TGTGCCAGCAGTTTAGGGGGACTAGCGGGCACAGATACGCAGTATTTT
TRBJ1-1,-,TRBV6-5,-,CASSRGNTEAFF,TGTGCCAGCAGTCGGGGGAACACTGAAGCTTTCTTT
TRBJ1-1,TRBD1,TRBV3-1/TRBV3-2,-,CASSRPGTGNTEAFF,TGTGCCAGCAGCCGTCCCGGGACAGGGAACACTGAAGCTTTCTTT
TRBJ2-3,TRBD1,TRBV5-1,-,CASSTTGRDTDTQYF,TGCGCCAGCAGCACGACAGGGCGAGACACAGATACGCAGTATTTT
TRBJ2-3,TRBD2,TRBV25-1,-,CASSEYARGGSTDTQYF,TGTGCCAGCAGTGAATATGCGCGGGGGGGGAGCACAGATACGCAGTATTTT
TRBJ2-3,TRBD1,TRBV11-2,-,CASSPQGAADTQYF,TGTGCCAGCAGCCCACAGGGGGCAGCAGATACGCAGTATTTT